This entry features one T cell receptor beta chain sequence. The antigen it recognizes is unknown. Base qualities are not recorded, but no much larger clone differs from it by a single base. The CDR3 goes from the cysteine to the phenylalanine over 15 residues. CDR3 DNA only is kept here, 45 bases in frame from base 1. The trial excluded patients who had a history of autoimmune disease or who were on systemic immunosuppression. Peripheral blood for TCR sequencing was collected from all dose cohorts at baseline, on cycle 4 day 1, and on cycle 7 day 1. The samples were taken from a phase I, first-in-human, multicenter, open-label dose-escalation trial of ivuxolimab. Adults with locally advanced or metastatic head and neck squamous cell, hepatocellular, melanoma or renal cell carcinoma were enrolled in the trial. Before TCR sequencing, CD4+ T cells and CD8+ T cells were sorted from peripheral blood as separate populations.

These data are taken from a study of OX40 agonist ivuxolimab in advanced cancers. Regarding the complete study: Ivuxolimab was a fully human IgG2 agonistic monoclonal antibody targeting the costimulatory receptor OX40 (CD134). The point of sequencing TCRbeta in the periphery was to test whether ivuxolimab changed TCR sequence diversity and drove clonal T-cell expansion. The paper describes the monotherapy dose-escalation part (N of about 54 patients) of the phase I trial of ivuxolimab. Prior anti-PD-1, anti-PD-L1 or anti-CTLA-4 therapy was permitted, and approximately 40% of dose-escalation patients had received checkpoint inhibitors. Partial responses were achieved by three dose-escalation patients, of whom one had hepatocellular carcinoma and two had cutaneous melanoma. The dose-escalation cohort was about 87% male with a mean age of approximately 60 years, ranging from roughly 23 to 85. Intravenous ivuxolimab was administered to patients every 2 weeks at six dose levels: 0.01, 0.1, 0.3, 1.5, 3 and 10 mg/kg. Among the approximately 50 dose-escalation patients, around 20 had hepatocellular carcinoma, 15 melanoma, 9 renal cell carcinoma and 9 head and neck cancer.

Genomic DNA was isolated from the sorted cells so that the TCRbeta CDR3 region could be sequenced. The immunoSEQ Assay was used to sequence the TCRbeta CDR3 regions. TCRdb obtained this table from immuneACCESS and retained in-frame rearrangements with V and J assigned. These tables miss some clones; where compared with another copy, unresolved V genes account for less than half of the shortfall, and the remainder is unexplained. Present in this sample are tens of thousands of clones, around nine tenths of which were seen just once. 0.9% to 0.95% of the sample is taken by the ten largest. What the work shows at the level of the full study, not this receptor alone: Which antigens the clonally expanded peripheral T cells were specific for was not determined. Clonal expansion of both CD4+ and CD8+ blood T cells was observed from baseline to week 6 at doses 0.1 to 3.0 mg/kg. Low levels of normalized T-cell clonal expansion were also shown by some nonresponding patients. In the 0.1-3.0 mg/kg groups, partial responders were among the patients with the lowest normalized peripheral clonal expansion, particularly in CD8+ T cells. After ivuxolimab, more expanded clones were found on average in CD8+ T cells than in CD4+ T cells.

This sequence was found in an adult with an advanced solid tumor such as melanoma, head and neck, liver or kidney cancer. Source: CD4+ or CD8+ T cells sorted from blood, taken in a trial of the OX40 agonist ivuxolimab. Recombination connected TRBV21-1 to TRBJ1-1. TRBV21-1 is assigned pseudogene status. In nucleotides, the sequence is TGTGCCAGCAGCAAAGTGGGAGGGTTGAACACTGAAGCTTTCTTT. Translated, it gives CASSKVGGLNTEAFF.